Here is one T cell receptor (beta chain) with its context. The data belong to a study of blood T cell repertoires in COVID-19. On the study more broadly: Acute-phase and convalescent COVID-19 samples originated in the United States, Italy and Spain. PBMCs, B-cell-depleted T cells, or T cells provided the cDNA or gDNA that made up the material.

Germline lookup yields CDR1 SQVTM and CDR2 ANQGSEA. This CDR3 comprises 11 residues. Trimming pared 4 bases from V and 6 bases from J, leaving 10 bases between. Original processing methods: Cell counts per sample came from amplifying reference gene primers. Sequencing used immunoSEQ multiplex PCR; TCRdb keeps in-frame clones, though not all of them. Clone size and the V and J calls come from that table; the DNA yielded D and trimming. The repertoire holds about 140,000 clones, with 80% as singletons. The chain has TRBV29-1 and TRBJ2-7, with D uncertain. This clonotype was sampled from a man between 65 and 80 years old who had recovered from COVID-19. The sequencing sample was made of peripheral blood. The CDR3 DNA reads TGCAGCGTTGTTAGAGGTCTCGAGCAGTACTTC. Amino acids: CSVVRGLEQYF.